This T cell receptor (beta chain) came from a study of cytotoxic CD8 clonotypes in ibrutinib-treated CLL. Whole-study results and caveats: Clonality measured at baseline exceeded age-matched healthy donors, tracking circulating CD8+ T-cell counts.

The germline V and J ends were trimmed by 5 bases and 6 bases, with 14 bases remaining between them. The CDR3 totals 13 residues. In germline, CDR1 is SEHNR, CDR2 FQNEAQ (reference sequence). Libraries were prepared by immunoSEQ multiplex PCR; TCRdb keeps only in-frame clonotypes and omits some of them. The sample consists of 130,000 or so clones, roughly 88% of them appearing once. A remark on this clone: Its antigen is not known.

The chain joins TRBV7-9 to TRBJ2-7; TRBD1 is a possible D gene (7 bases). The sequence derives from a human donor with chronic lymphocytic leukemia. The source was PBMCs, collected after 24 months of ibrutinib treatment. The CDR3 DNA follows: TGTGCCAGCAGCCTCCCAGGGGGGCGCGAGCAGTACTTC. It translates to CASSLPGGREQYF.